The 11 T cell receptor beta chains reported below all come from one sample, sequenced in a study of patients and donors after allogeneic stem cell transplantation. TCRdb passed the RT-PCR reads through MiXCR, listing each CDR3 protein once. The sample consists of about a million distinct CDR3 sequences, more than 15% of them appearing once. What was sequenced was blood, either unsorted or a sorted T cell fraction (not recorded which). All receptors come from a human donor who was either an allogeneic HSCT recipient or a stem cell or donor lymphocyte infusion donor (not recorded which). It is not recorded whose cells these are; they may come from a transplant donor.

The chain couples TRBV20-1 to TRBJ1-2, with D perhaps matching TRBD1 (5 bases). The CDR3 contains 15 residues. From germline, CDR1 is DFQATT and CDR2 SNEGSKA (reference sequence). V was trimmed by 6 bases and J by 0 bases, leaving 17 bases between them. CDR3 sequence reads: CSAPPGAGTNYGYTF. For the CDR3, the DNA is TGCAGTGCCCCCCCAGGCGCAGGGACTAACTATGGCTACACCTTC.

This clonotype was recorded a few times. This chain joins TRBV2 and TRBJ1-2; TRBD1 is a possible D gene (5 bases). This CDR3 region has 13 residues. The germline gives CDR1 SNHLY, CDR2 FYNNEI. V shed 6 bases and J shed 4 bases, with 12 bases lying between them. The CDR3 protein is CASSGTYSYGYTF. CDR3 in DNA: TGTGCCAGCAGCGGGACTTACAGCTATGGCTACACCTTC.

This clonotype was detected only a few times. The rearrangement links TRBV4-1 to TRBJ2-7; 11 bases align to TRBD2. This CDR3 is built from 16 residues. V shed 1 base and J 0 bases; nucleotides not matched to a gene: 2. Germline CDR1 is MGHRA and CDR2 is YSYEKL. The CDR3 DNA follows: TGCGCCAGCAGCCAAGGACTAGCGGGAAACTCCTACGAGCAGTACTTC. It specifies CASSQGLAGNSYEQYF.

The chain joins TRBV27 to TRBJ2-7; 11 bases map to TRBD1. There are 16 residues in the CDR3. CDR1 and CDR2 from the germline V gene are MNHEY and SMNVEV (reference sequence). With 5 bases clipped from V and 7 bases from J, the junction kept 13 bases outside the gene matches. The DNA for the CDR3 is TGTGCCAGCAGTCTCTCGTGGACAGGGGGCCTGTGGGAGCAGTACTTC. It encodes CASSLSWTGGLWEQYF.

This clonotype was counted once. The chain employs TRBV30 and TRBJ1-4; D is possibly TRBD1 (6 bases). CDR1 is GTSNPN, CDR2 SVGIG, per germline (reference sequence). Trimming took 0 bases from V and 4 from J, leaving 9 bases between them. The CDR3 has 14 residues. Here the CDR3 reads CAWSVVQGNEKLFF. The CDR3 DNA follows: TGTGCCTGGAGTGTCGTACAGGGTAATGAAAAACTGTTTTTT.

The chain couples TRBV21-1 to TRBJ2-3. TRBV21-1 constitutes a pseudogene. The CDR3 consists of 14 residues. This CDR3 is CASSKAYREFPQYF. CDR3 DNA sequence: TGTGCCAGCAGCAAAGCGTACAGAGAGTTTCCGCAGTATTTT.

There are many counts of this clonotype. J is TRBJ2-7 and V is TRBV12-3 or TRBV12-4, with D unclear. The CDR3 has 11 amino acids. The V end lost 5 bases, the J end lost 3 bases, and 5 bases lay between the germline ends. The CDR3 sequence: CASSQLYEQYF. The CDR3 DNA is TGTGCCAGCAGTCAACTCTACGAGCAGTACTTC.

The J gene is TRBJ2-7, the V gene TRBV2; the D is unclear. This CDR3 has 14 amino acids. Germline-derived CDR1 and CDR2 are SNHLY and FYNNEI. Deletions cut 6 bases from V and 1 base from J, with 13 bases between. The chain's CDR3 is CASRMGMQSYEQYF. DNA for the CDR3: TGTGCCAGCAGGATGGGCATGCAGTCCTACGAGCAGTACTTC.

This clonotype showed up many times. This chain uses TRBV9 with TRBJ1-1, with D unresolved. CDR3 size: 14 residues. The V and J ends lost 4 bases and 4 bases respectively, with 14 bases between them. Germline CDR1 is SGDLS and CDR2 is YYNGEE. The CDR3 protein is CASSPRGLGTEAFF. CDR3 in DNA: TGTGCCAGCAGCCCCCGAGGGTTGGGCACTGAAGCTTTCTTT. Combining the CDR3 with reference TRBV9 and TRBJ1-1 gives the whole variable domain DSGVTQTPKHLITATGQRVTLRCSPRSGDLSVYWYQQSLDQGLQFLIQYYNGEERAKGNILERFSAQQFPDLHSELNLSSLELGDSALYFCASSPRGLGTEAFFGQGTRLTVV.

The J gene is TRBJ2-3, the V gene TRBV28; possible D gene TRBD1, 6 bases. The germline V gene encodes CDR1 MDHEN and CDR2 SYDVKM. The CDR3 contains 15 residues. V shed 8 bases and J shed 6 bases, with 21 bases lying between them. CDR3 coding DNA: TGTGCCAGCCTCGGACAGTCTCTTGGTTCGGATACGCAGTATTTT. It specifies CASLGQSLGSDTQYF.

This sequence joins TRBV20-1 and TRBJ2-7; either TRBD1 or TRBD2 may supply D (5 bases each). The germline gives CDR1 DFQATT, CDR2 SNEGSKA (reference sequence). Trimming took 3 bases from V and 0 from J, leaving 12 bases between them. The CDR3 contains 14 residues. The CDR3 DNA reads as TGCAGTGCTAGTATCTCAGGGAGCTCCTACGAGCAGTACTTC. It translates to CSASISGSSYEQYF.